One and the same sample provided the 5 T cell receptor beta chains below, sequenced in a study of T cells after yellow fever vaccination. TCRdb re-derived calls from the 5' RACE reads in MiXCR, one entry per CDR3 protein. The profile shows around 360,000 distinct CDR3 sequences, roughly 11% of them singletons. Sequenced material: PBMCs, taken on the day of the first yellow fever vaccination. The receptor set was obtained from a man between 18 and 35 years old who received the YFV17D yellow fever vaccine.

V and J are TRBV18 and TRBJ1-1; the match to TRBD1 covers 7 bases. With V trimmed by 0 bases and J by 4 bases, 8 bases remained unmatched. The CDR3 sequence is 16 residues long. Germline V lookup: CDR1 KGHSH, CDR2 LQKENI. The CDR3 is CASSPPRGRLSTEAFF. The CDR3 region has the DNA TGTGCCAGCTCACCACCAAGGGGGCGCCTAAGCACTGAAGCTTTCTTT.

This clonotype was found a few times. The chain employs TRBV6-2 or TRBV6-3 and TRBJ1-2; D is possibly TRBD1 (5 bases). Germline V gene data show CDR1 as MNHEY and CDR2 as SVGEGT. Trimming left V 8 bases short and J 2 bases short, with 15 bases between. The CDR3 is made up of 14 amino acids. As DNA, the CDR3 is TGTGCCAGCGTAATAGGACACTTAAACTATGGCTACACCTTC. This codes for CASVIGHLNYGYTF.

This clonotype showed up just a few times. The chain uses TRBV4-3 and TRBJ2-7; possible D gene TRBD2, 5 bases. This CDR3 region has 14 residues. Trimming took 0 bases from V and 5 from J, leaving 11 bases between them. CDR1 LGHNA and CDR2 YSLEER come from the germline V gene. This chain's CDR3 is CASSQETGWDEQYF. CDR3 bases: TGCGCCAGCAGCCAAGAAACGGGGTGGGACGAGCAGTACTTC.

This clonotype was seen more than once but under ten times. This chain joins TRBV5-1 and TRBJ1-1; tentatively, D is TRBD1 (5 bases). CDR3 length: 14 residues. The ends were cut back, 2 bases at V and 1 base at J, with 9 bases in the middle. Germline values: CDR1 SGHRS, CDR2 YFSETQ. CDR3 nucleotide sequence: TGCGCCAGCAGCTTACAGGTTGGGAACACTGAAGCTTTCTTT. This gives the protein CASSLQVGNTEAFF.

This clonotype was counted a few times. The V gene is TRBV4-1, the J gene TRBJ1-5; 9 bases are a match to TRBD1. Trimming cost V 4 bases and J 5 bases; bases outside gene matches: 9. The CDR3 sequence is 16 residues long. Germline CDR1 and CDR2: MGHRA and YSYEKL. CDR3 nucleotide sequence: TGCGCCAGCAGCCCTAGGGAGGACAGGGGATATCAGCCCCAGCATTTT. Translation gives CASSPREDRGYQPQHF.